These 11 T cell receptor beta chains were all obtained from the same sample, sequenced in a study of tumor and adjacent non-tumor tissue in lung cancer (dated by TCRdb to the late 2010s). RNA was extracted from bulk unsorted tissue and checked for quality with a NanoDrop ND-1000 and an Agilent 2100. The normal lung samples consisted of distant non-tumor tissue collected more than 3 cm from the tumor edge. Libraries came from multiplex PCR. The listed sequencing device is Illumina HiSeq 2500. TCRbeta libraries were constructed through three rounds of nested PCR with primers (Table S4) according to protocols modified from ARM-PCR. Through fastp at Q25 and MiXCR, TCRdb rebuilt clones from the public reads, retaining in-frame beta chains. Merged by CDR3 protein, the rows form single entries marked with the most common genes and DNA. In all, the sample holds some 97,000 distinct CDR3 sequences, and around three fifths of those were seen once. Of the sample, roughly a fifth is held by the ten largest clones.

The sample was distant non-tumor lung tissue. Every receptor here comes from a man aged 25-45 years with non-small cell lung cancer.

The chain has TRBV20-1 and TRBJ2-1; unclear D gene. Trimming shortened V by 1 base and J by 15 bases, and 22 bases separated the two germline ends. The CDR3 contains 14 residues. The germline gives CDR1 DFQATT, CDR2 SNEGSKA (reference sequence). The chain's CDR3 is CSARVLASYNDRFF. CDR3 nucleotides: TGCAGTGCTAGAGTACTCGCGTCCTACAATGATCGGTTCTTC.

Worth noting for this clonotype: One junction end does not reproduce the germline sequence, and a read error may be involved. The V gene is TRBV6-5, the J gene TRBJ1-1; TRBD1 aligns across 8 bases. The CDR3 consists of 15 residues. Germline V gene data show CDR1 as MNHEY and CDR2 as SVGAGI. The CDR3 sequence: CASSYSQGANTEDLF. DNA for the CDR3: TGTGCCAGCAGTTACTCCCAGGGGGCGAACACTGAAGATCTCTTT.

On this clonotype itself: An end of the junction does not agree with germline; a read error may underlie this. This sequence joins TRBV29-1 and TRBJ2-7, with D perhaps TRBD2 (5 bases). Germline V CDR1 and CDR2: SQVTM, ANQGSEA. CDR3 length: 13 amino acids. CDR3 DNA: TGCAACGTTGGAGGACGGAGCTCCTACGAGCAATACTTC. Translating it yields CNVGGRSSYEQYF.

Regarding this clonotype: At one end, the junction sequence differs from germline, possibly due to a read error. The chain couples TRBV20-1 to TRBJ2-1; D possibly corresponds to TRBD2 (5 bases). Germline V gives CDR1 DFQATT, CDR2 SNEGSKA (reference sequence). The CDR3 covers 14 residues. CDR3 sequence (DNA): TGTACTGCTAGAGCGGACCGGGGCTACAATGAGCAGTTCTTC. This gives the protein CTARADRGYNEQFF.

A remark on this clonotype: Here the CDR3 omits its conserved ending phenylalanine or tryptophan, so a read error is the likely source. The chain recombines TRBV11-3 with TRBJ1-1; a weak D match, TRBD1 (5 bases). CDR1 is SGHNT and CDR2 is YENEEA in the germline V gene. CDR3 length equals 15 residues. The CDR3 loop reads CASTSTGGRNTAAFI. The DNA for the CDR3 is TGTGCCAGCACCTCAACAGGAGGTAGGAACACTGCAGCTTTCATT.

A remark on this clonotype: A much larger clone lies a single base off, so this may be a read error. The chain has TRBV12-3 or TRBV12-4 and TRBJ2-5; tentative D call: TRBD2 (5 bases). The CDR3 is 13 residues long. The ends were cut back, 7 bases at V and 3 bases at J, with 12 bases in the middle. DNA for the CDR3: TGTGCCAGCAATCGAGGACTCGAAGAGACCCAGTACTTC. Translation: CASNRGLEETQYF.

About this clonotype: This CDR3 is missing its conserved last phenylalanine or tryptophan, likely due to a read error. The DNA is left out, because the CDR3 cannot be placed on it with certainty; the CDR3 is given as TCRdb lists it. V and J are TRBV11-2 and TRBJ2-2; the table's D call TRBD1 went unverified against the DNA. Both ends counted, the CDR3 spans 14 residues. Germline V gene sequence: CDR1 SGHAT, CDR2 FQNNGV. CDR3 loop: CASSWDMGTGELFL.

This clonotype came up once. An end of the junction differs from the germline gene, which may be a read error. V is TRBV11-2 and J is TRBJ2-5; either TRBD1 or TRBD2 may fit D (5 bases each). Germline V gene sequence: CDR1 SGHAT, CDR2 FQNNGV. The CDR3 sequence is 15 residues long. CDR3 protein: CDSRLGRMGTETQYF. The CDR3 nucleotides read TGTGACAGCAGGTTAGGAAGGATGGGGACAGAGACCCAGTACTTC.

Of note for this clonotype: Germline and junction disagree at one end, which may indicate a read error. The chain links TRBV6-5 to TRBJ2-7; no firm D call. This CDR3 contains 14 residues. CDR1 MNHEY and CDR2 SVGAGI come from the germline V gene. The DNA for the CDR3 is TGTGCTAGCAGTTCCGGCAGATTCACCTACGAGCAGTACTTC. It specifies CASSSGRFTYEQYF.

This clonotype has a handful of counts. The germline gene is not matched at one end of the junction; a read error may be the cause. J is TRBJ1-1 and V is TRBV5-6; tentative D call: TRBD1 (6 bases). This CDR3 has 14 amino acids. CDR1 and CDR2 from the germline V gene are SGHDT and YYEEEE. The CDR3 nucleotides read TGTGCCAGCAGCTTTGGCAGGGGAGTAATTGAAGCTTCCTTT. Its protein is CASSFGRGVIEASF.

With respect to this clonotype: One end of the junction fails to match germline, which may point to a read error. V is TRBV20-1 and J is TRBJ2-7; a possible D gene is TRBD1 (7 bases). The CDR3 sequence is 15 residues long. Germline values: CDR1 DFQATT, CDR2 SNEGSKA (reference sequence). CDR3 residues: CSVRDLDRAGGEQYF. The DNA for the CDR3 is TGCAGTGTTAGAGATCTCGACAGGGCCGGGGGCGAGCAGTACTTC.